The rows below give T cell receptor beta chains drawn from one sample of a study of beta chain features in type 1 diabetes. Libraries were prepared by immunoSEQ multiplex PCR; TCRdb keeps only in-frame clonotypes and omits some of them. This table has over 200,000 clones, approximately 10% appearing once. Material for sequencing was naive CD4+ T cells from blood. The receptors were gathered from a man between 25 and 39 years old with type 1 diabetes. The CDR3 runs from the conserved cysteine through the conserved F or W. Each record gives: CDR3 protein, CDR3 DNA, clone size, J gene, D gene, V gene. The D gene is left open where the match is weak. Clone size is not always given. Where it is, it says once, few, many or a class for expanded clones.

cdr3_aa: CASSLGVRQQETQYF; cdr3_nt: TGTGCCAGCAGCTTAGGTGTTCGACAGCAAGAGACCCAGTACTTC; clone_size: -; j_call: TRBJ2-5; d_call: -; v_call: TRBV7-9
cdr3_aa: CASSLTTGGSPYEQYF; cdr3_nt: TGTGCCAGCAGCTTGACAACAGGGGGCTCCCCCTACGAGCAGTACTTC; clone_size: -; j_call: TRBJ2-7; d_call: TRBD1; v_call: TRBV11-2
cdr3_aa: CASSESNSGGTDTQYF; cdr3_nt: TGTGCCAGCAGTGAATCAAATAGCGGGGGAACAGATACGCAGTATTTT; clone_size: -; j_call: TRBJ2-3; d_call: TRBD2; v_call: TRBV25-1
cdr3_aa: CAWSVLRGSYEQYF; cdr3_nt: TGTGCCTGGAGTGTACTAAGGGGGTCCTACGAGCAGTACTTC; clone_size: few; j_call: TRBJ2-7; d_call: -; v_call: TRBV30
cdr3_aa: CASSQGQGDGYTF; cdr3_nt: TGTGCCAGCAGTCAAGGACAGGGTGACGGCTACACCTTC; clone_size: -; j_call: TRBJ1-2; d_call: TRBD1; v_call: TRBV6-6
cdr3_aa: CASSPPVHADTQYF; cdr3_nt: TGTGCCAGCTCACCACCGGTACACGCAGATACGCAGTATTTT; clone_size: few; j_call: TRBJ2-3; d_call: -; v_call: TRBV18
cdr3_aa: CAWSGQRRQPQHF; cdr3_nt: TGTGCCTGGTCGGGACAGAGGCGGCAGCCCCAGCATTTT; clone_size: -; j_call: TRBJ1-5; d_call: TRBD1; v_call: TRBV30
cdr3_aa: CSGGVNSGNTIYF; cdr3_nt: TGCAGCGGGGGGGTGAACTCTGGAAACACCATATATTTT; clone_size: few; j_call: TRBJ1-3; d_call: -; v_call: TRBV29-1
cdr3_aa: CASSELAGGRSYNEQFF; cdr3_nt: TGTGCCAGCAGTGAATTGGCGGGGGGGCGCTCCTACAATGAGCAGTTCTTC; clone_size: -; j_call: TRBJ2-1; d_call: TRBD2; v_call: TRBV25-1
cdr3_aa: CASSFDSPNQPQHF; cdr3_nt: TGTGCCAGTAGTTTCGACAGCCCCAATCAGCCCCAGCATTTT; clone_size: -; j_call: TRBJ1-5; d_call: -; v_call: TRBV19
cdr3_aa: CASSLTLSYNEQFF; cdr3_nt: TGTGCCAGCAGCTTGACTCTCTCCTACAATGAGCAGTTCTTC; clone_size: few; j_call: TRBJ2-1; d_call: -; v_call: TRBV11-2
cdr3_aa: CASSPRRRDTQYF; cdr3_nt: TGTGCCAGCAGCCCCCGTCGTAGAGATACGCAGTATTTT; clone_size: -; j_call: TRBJ2-3; d_call: -; v_call: TRBV9
cdr3_aa: CAWSLGKNIQYF; cdr3_nt: TGTGCCTGGAGTCTCGGCAAAAACATTCAGTACTTC; clone_size: few; j_call: TRBJ2-4; d_call: -; v_call: TRBV30
cdr3_aa: CASSQDRGLSGNTIYF; cdr3_nt: TGCGCCAGCAGCCAAGATAGGGGCCTCTCTGGAAACACCATATATTTT; clone_size: few; j_call: TRBJ1-3; d_call: -; v_call: TRBV4-1
cdr3_aa: CASSRSGAGSYNEQFF; cdr3_nt: TGTGCCAGCAGCCGATCTGGAGCGGGATCCTACAATGAGCAGTTCTTC; clone_size: -; j_call: TRBJ2-1; d_call: TRBD2; v_call: TRBV7-3
cdr3_aa: CASTRLGAAEAFF; cdr3_nt: TGTGCCAGCACTCGACTGGGGGCGGCTGAAGCTTTCTTT; clone_size: -; j_call: TRBJ1-1; d_call: -; v_call: TRBV2
cdr3_aa: CASSRLGGYEQYF; cdr3_nt: TGTGCCAGCAGTCGCCTCGGGGGCTACGAGCAGTACTTC; clone_size: -; j_call: TRBJ2-7; d_call: -; v_call: TRBV2
cdr3_aa: CATSRGQGEGQFF; cdr3_nt: TGTGCCACCAGCAGAGGACAGGGAGAGGGGCAGTTCTTC; clone_size: few; j_call: TRBJ2-1; d_call: TRBD1; v_call: TRBV15
cdr3_aa: CSPRGEQYF; cdr3_nt: TGCAGCCCCAGGGGTGAGCAGTACTTC; clone_size: -; j_call: TRBJ2-7; d_call: -; v_call: TRBV29-1
cdr3_aa: CASSLTSQADTQYF; cdr3_nt: TGTGCCAGCAGCTTGACTAGCCAGGCAGATACGCAGTATTTT; clone_size: few; j_call: TRBJ2-3; d_call: TRBD2; v_call: TRBV11-3
cdr3_aa: CASRTASYEQYF; cdr3_nt: TGTGCCAGCCGGACTGCCTCCTACGAGCAGTACTTC; clone_size: few; j_call: TRBJ2-7; d_call: -; v_call: TRBV2
cdr3_aa: CASSTRQTAGANVLTF; cdr3_nt: TGTGCCAGCAGCACCCGACAGACTGCTGGGGCCAACGTCCTGACTTTC; clone_size: few; j_call: TRBJ2-6; d_call: -; v_call: TRBV7-8
cdr3_aa: CASSGTVTWDEQYF; cdr3_nt: TGTGCCAGTAGTGGGACAGTTACCTGGGACGAGCAGTACTTC; clone_size: -; j_call: TRBJ2-7; d_call: TRBD1; v_call: TRBV19
cdr3_aa: CASSELGQGNTEAFF; cdr3_nt: TGTGCCAGCAGTGAACTAGGACAGGGGAACACTGAAGCTTTCTTT; clone_size: -; j_call: TRBJ1-1; d_call: TRBD1; v_call: TRBV25-1
cdr3_aa: CASSLATGFQETQYF; cdr3_nt: TGTGCCAGCAGTTTAGCGACAGGCTTCCAAGAGACCCAGTACTTC; clone_size: few; j_call: TRBJ2-5; d_call: -; v_call: TRBV28
cdr3_aa: CAIRTGTGGPYSYEQYF; cdr3_nt: TGTGCCATCAGAACCGGGACAGGGGGCCCTTACTCCTACGAGCAGTACTTC; clone_size: -; j_call: TRBJ2-7; d_call: TRBD1; v_call: TRBV10-3
cdr3_aa: CASRLDSYGYTF; cdr3_nt: TGTGCCAGCAGATTGGACAGCTATGGCTACACCTTC; clone_size: -; j_call: TRBJ1-2; d_call: -; v_call: TRBV2
cdr3_aa: CASSRQRNEQFF; cdr3_nt: TGTGCCAGCAGCCGACAGCGCAATGAGCAGTTCTTC; clone_size: -; j_call: TRBJ2-1; d_call: -; v_call: TRBV27
cdr3_aa: CASSLSGTGANEQFF; cdr3_nt: TGTGCCAGCAGTTTATCGGGGACAGGGGCCAATGAGCAGTTCTTC; clone_size: few; j_call: TRBJ2-1; d_call: TRBD1; v_call: TRBV28
cdr3_aa: CASTFTVQETQYF; cdr3_nt: TGTGCCAGCACCTTCACAGTCCAAGAGACCCAGTACTTC; clone_size: -; j_call: TRBJ2-5; d_call: -; v_call: TRBV7-2
cdr3_aa: CSYTGGGGYTF; cdr3_nt: TGCAGTTATACAGGGGGCGGCGGCTACACCTTC; clone_size: -; j_call: TRBJ1-2; d_call: TRBD1; v_call: TRBV29-1
cdr3_aa: CASSVGDSPPTQPQHF; cdr3_nt: TGTGCCAGCAGCGTAGGGGACAGTCCCCCCACGCAGCCCCAGCATTTT; clone_size: -; j_call: TRBJ1-5; d_call: TRBD1; v_call: TRBV9
cdr3_aa: CASSLMRAGANVLTF; cdr3_nt: TGCGCCAGCAGCTTGATGCGGGCTGGGGCCAACGTCCTGACTTTC; clone_size: few; j_call: TRBJ2-6; d_call: -; v_call: TRBV5-1
cdr3_aa: CASSEAVNTEAFF; cdr3_nt: TGTGCCAGCAGTGAAGCTGTAAACACTGAAGCTTTCTTT; clone_size: few; j_call: TRBJ1-1; d_call: -; v_call: TRBV6-1
cdr3_aa: CAWNHREGFGGYTF; cdr3_nt: TGTGCCTGGAATCACAGGGAGGGGTTTGGTGGCTACACCTTC; clone_size: few; j_call: TRBJ1-2; d_call: -; v_call: TRBV30
cdr3_aa: CASSAAGATSYEQYF; cdr3_nt: TGCGCCAGCAGCGCGGCGGGGGCGACGTCCTACGAGCAGTACTTC; clone_size: -; j_call: TRBJ2-7; d_call: -; v_call: TRBV5-1
cdr3_aa: CASSLQGAGYTF; cdr3_nt: TGTGCCAGCAGCTTACAGGGGGCGGGCTACACCTTC; clone_size: few; j_call: TRBJ1-2; d_call: TRBD1; v_call: TRBV7-6
cdr3_aa: CASSLPGQGGRRFQGYTF; cdr3_nt: TGCGCCAGCAGCCTCCCGGGACAGGGAGGCAGGAGGTTTCAAGGCTACACCTTC; clone_size: -; j_call: TRBJ1-2; d_call: TRBD1; v_call: TRBV4-1
cdr3_aa: CASSLAGGAHYGYTF; cdr3_nt: TGTGCCAGCAGCTTGGCCGGTGGGGCCCACTATGGCTACACCTTC; clone_size: few; j_call: TRBJ1-2; d_call: -; v_call: TRBV5-4
cdr3_aa: CASSQEGEAGSSGELFF; cdr3_nt: TGCGCCAGCAGCCAAGAAGGGGAAGCGGGGAGCAGCGGGGAGCTGTTTTTT; clone_size: few; j_call: TRBJ2-2; d_call: TRBD2; v_call: TRBV4-3
cdr3_aa: CASSPPGQPDEKLFF; cdr3_nt: TGTGCCAGCTCACCACCGGGACAGCCCGATGAAAAACTGTTTTTT; clone_size: -; j_call: TRBJ1-4; d_call: TRBD1; v_call: TRBV18
cdr3_aa: CSVGMGGETQYF; cdr3_nt: TGCAGCGTGGGAATGGGGGGAGAGACCCAGTACTTC; clone_size: few; j_call: TRBJ2-5; d_call: -; v_call: TRBV29-1
cdr3_aa: CASSFYLDMSNYGYTF; cdr3_nt: TGTGCCAGCAGCTTTTATCTCGACATGTCTAACTATGGCTACACCTTC; clone_size: -; j_call: TRBJ1-2; d_call: -; v_call: TRBV7-8
cdr3_aa: CATSDRGFYEQYF; cdr3_nt: TGTGCCACTTCGGACAGGGGGTTCTACGAGCAGTACTTC; clone_size: -; j_call: TRBJ2-7; d_call: TRBD1; v_call: TRBV19
cdr3_aa: CASSRRTVNTGELFF; cdr3_nt: TGTGCCAGCAGCCGGAGGACAGTGAACACCGGGGAGCTGTTTTTT; clone_size: few; j_call: TRBJ2-2; d_call: -; v_call: TRBV7-2
cdr3_aa: CASSLDFRSDQPQHF; cdr3_nt: TGTGCCAGCAGTTTAGACTTTCGGTCTGATCAGCCCCAGCATTTT; clone_size: -; j_call: TRBJ1-5; d_call: -; v_call: TRBV28
cdr3_aa: CASSLVRGPDTQYF; cdr3_nt: TGTGCCAGCAGCTTAGTGCGGGGCCCAGATACGCAGTATTTT; clone_size: -; j_call: TRBJ2-3; d_call: -; v_call: TRBV7-2
cdr3_aa: CASSFRDEQYF; cdr3_nt: TGTGCCAGCAGTTTCCGGGACGAGCAGTACTTC; clone_size: -; j_call: TRBJ2-7; d_call: -; v_call: TRBV2
cdr3_aa: CASSVRGSLSGANVLTF; cdr3_nt: TGTGCCAGTAGTGTTAGGGGGTCTCTCTCTGGGGCCAACGTCCTGACTTTC; clone_size: few; j_call: TRBJ2-6; d_call: -; v_call: TRBV19
cdr3_aa: CASSPGGRGETQYF; cdr3_nt: TGTGCCAGCAGTCCAGGGGGTCGGGGAGAGACCCAGTACTTC; clone_size: few; j_call: TRBJ2-5; d_call: TRBD1; v_call: TRBV6-6